The present entry profiles one T cell receptor beta chain with its context. This specimen comes from a study of radiotherapy plus CTLA-4 blockade in lung cancer. Profiling relied on immunoSEQ multiplex PCR, and the TCRdb table lists in-frame clones only, not all of them. The repertoire holds some 25,000 clones, with 70% to 75% as singletons. The V gene's germline CDR1 is LNHDA and CDR2 SQIVND (reference sequence). The ends were cut back, 5 bases at V and 5 bases at J, with 19 bases in the middle. There are 16 residues in the CDR3. J is TRBJ1-5 and V is TRBV19; unclear D gene. Sequencing was performed on peripheral blood, taken from a patient treated with radiotherapy plus ipilimumab. The sequence was collected from a human donor with non-small cell lung cancer whose response to radiotherapy plus ipilimumab could not be evaluated. Written as DNA, the CDR3 is TGTGCCAGTAGTCCCCGGGGTAGCGCTAGTCATCAGCCCCAGCATTTT. Protein: CASSPRGSASHQPQHF.